Listed here are 10 T cell receptor beta chains from one sample, sequenced in a study of shared clonotypes between healthy human individuals. Clones were read by immunoSEQ multiplex PCR, and TCRdb kept only the in-frame ones, dropping some. The sample yields roughly 2 million clones, more than 90% seen once. The sequencing sample was made of naive CD4+ T cells sorted from blood. Subset reported: CD45RA+ positively selected. These receptor sequences come from a man between 18 and 29 years old in good health.

CDR3 nucleotide sequence: TGTGCCAGCAGCCTTACATTTCGGTCCACCGGGGAGCTGTTTTTT. Its protein product is CASSLTFRSTGELFF. V is TRBV13 and J is TRBJ2-2; D gene ambiguous. Germline lookup yields CDR1 PRHDT and CDR2 FYEKMQ (reference sequence). The CDR3 is made up of 15 amino acids. V was cut by 5 bases and J by 4 bases, with 14 bases left in between.

V gene TRBV28 combines with J gene TRBJ2-2; 8 bases map to TRBD1. From germline, CDR1 is MDHEN and CDR2 SYDVKM. This CDR3 has 15 amino acids. J gave up 7 bases and V 11 bases, and 15 bases lay outside the gene matches. This CDR3 reads CAGRPGGAGDGELFF. Written as DNA, the CDR3 is TGTGCCGGTAGACCAGGGGGCGCTGGGGACGGGGAGCTGTTTTTT.

The chain joins TRBV5-6 to TRBJ2-5; 14 bases align to TRBD2. CDR3 length: 17 amino acids. CDR1 SGHDT and CDR2 YYEEEE come from the germline V gene. The V and J ends lost 0 bases and 5 bases, in that order; junction bases with no gene match: 6. The CDR3 protein is CASSLVTSGRASETQYF. Written as DNA, the CDR3 is TGTGCCAGCAGCTTGGTGACTAGCGGGAGGGCCTCCGAGACCCAGTACTTC.

J is TRBJ1-6 and V is TRBV4-3; 8 nucleotides line up with TRBD1. The germline V gene has CDR1 LGHNA and CDR2 YSLEER. The V gene end was trimmed by 4 bases and the J gene end by 7 bases; junction bases not matched to a gene: 9. CDR3 length equals 16 residues. DNA of the CDR3: TGCGCCAGCAGCCTTAACCAAGGACAGGGAAATTCACCCCTCCACTTT. Translating it yields CASSLNQGQGNSPLHF.

The chain combines TRBV6-1 with TRBJ1-5, with TRBD1 identical over 7 bases. The J segment lost 0 bases and the V segment lost 6 bases, leaving 2 bases of the junction unmatched. This CDR3 region has 14 residues. Per germline, CDR1 MNHNS and CDR2 SASEGT. The CDR3 nucleotides read TGTGCCAGCAGGGGGGACAGTAGCAATCAGCCCCAGCATTTT. Translation gives CASRGDSSNQPQHF.

This rearrangement joins TRBV5-1 to TRBJ2-2, with TRBD2 identical over 9 bases. The V gene end was trimmed by 2 bases and the J gene end by 0 bases; junction bases not matched to a gene: 14. The CDR3 contains 20 residues. Germline V gene data show CDR1 as SGHRS and CDR2 as YFSETQ. CDR3 DNA: TGCGCCAGCAGCTTTAACTCTGGTAGCGGGGGACCTGCGAACACCGGGGAGCTGTTTTTT. The encoded protein is CASSFNSGSGGPANTGELFF.

The V call is TRBV28, the J call TRBJ1-2; 8 nucleotides align to TRBD1. Germline CDR1 is MDHEN and CDR2 is SYDVKM. The ends lost 6 bases at V and 3 bases at J; junction bases unmatched: 9. CDR3 length: 15 residues. The CDR3 here is CASSTGQVGYYGYTF. The CDR3 DNA reads TGTGCCAGCAGCACGGGACAGGTGGGATACTATGGCTACACCTTC.

Comments on this clone: Other DNA sequences in the sample encode the same CDR3. The chain carries TRBV5-4 and TRBJ2-1; D is unresolved. This CDR3 has 13 residues. Germline V gene lookup returns CDR1 SGHNT and CDR2 YYREEE (reference sequence). Trimming pared 0 bases from V and 7 bases from J, leaving 8 bases between. The CDR3 nucleotides are TGTGCCAGCAGCTTGGCCGGAGTGAATGAGCAGTTCTTC. This gives the protein CASSLAGVNEQFF.

The rearrangement links TRBV10-3 to TRBJ2-3; TRBD1 is a possible D gene (5 bases). Germline CDR1 ENHRY, CDR2 SYGVKD. CDR3 size: 15 residues. The V end lost 5 bases, the J end lost 3 bases, and 15 bases lay between the germline ends. CDR3: CAISPGFPVTDTQYF. CDR3 coding DNA: TGTGCCATCAGTCCAGGGTTCCCAGTAACAGATACGCAGTATTTT.

The chain couples TRBV5-4 to TRBJ2-7; D is perhaps TRBD1 (6 bases). The length of the CDR3 is 15 residues. V shed 4 bases and J shed 2 bases, with 16 bases lying between them. Germline CDR1 SGHNT, CDR2 YYREEE (reference sequence). The CDR3 sequence: CASSPDPQGTYEQYF. CDR3 DNA: TGTGCCAGCAGCCCCGACCCACAGGGCACCTACGAGCAGTACTTC.